This TCR beta chain was captured in a study of blood T cell repertoires in COVID-19. Turning to the study itself: Sites in the United States, Italy and Spain provided acute and convalescent COVID-19 samples. T cells, B-cell-depleted T cells, or PBMCs provided the cDNA or gDNA that served as material.

The CDR3 spans 18 residues. Per the original data handling: Amplified reference gene primers provided the basis for estimating nucleated cell counts. The protocol was immunoSEQ multiplex PCR, while the TCRdb copy is restricted to in-frame clones and leaves out a portion. The D gene and trimming were derived from the DNA, and the V and J assignments and clone size from that table. The sample records about 320,000 clones, 70% to 90% being singletons. V gene TRBV21-1 combines with J gene TRBJ1-5; the D call of TRBD1 is as the table states it, not checked on the DNA. TRBV21-1 is marked as a pseudogene. This TCR derives from a woman between 25 and 40 years old who had recovered from COVID-19. The specimen sequenced was PBMCs or T cells enriched from blood (not recorded which). This chain's CDR3 is CASSSIEGDTVLGQPQHF. DNA of the CDR3: TGTGCCAGCAGCTCCATTGAGGGGGACACGGTGTTGGGTCAGCCCCAGCATTTT.